This T cell receptor beta chain stems from a study of blood T cell repertoires in COVID-19 (dated by TCRdb to the early 2020s). For the study in its entirety: Collaborator samples came from the United States, Italy and Spain and covered acute and convalescent phases of COVID-19. A de-identified subject ID, COVID-19 status, age in years and sex were almost always included in the sample metadata. The material from the prospective study consisted of cDNA or gDNA derived from T cells, B-cell-depleted T cells, or PBMCs. The samples were drawn from two sources: the first 160 participants of the ongoing ImmuneRACE study, and 1,200 or so subjects contributed by 6 global collaborators. The repertoires were released in a freely available public database intended as a resource for research on the immune response to SARS-CoV-2. HLA class I and class II types, where available, came from metadata supplied by the sample provider rather than from assay-based typing. The dataset comprised deeply sampled blood TCRbeta repertoires from subjects exposed to, actively infected with, or recovered from COVID-19. The full study reports these points: Clinical and demographic metadata were provided uncurated, with the amount varying by source and participant.

The V end loses 4 bases and the J end loses 4 bases, and a stretch of 10 bases separates them. CDR3 length: 15 amino acids, cysteine to phenylalanine. CDR3 DNA only is kept here, 45 bases in frame from base 1. Taken from the germline V gene, the CDR1 and CDR2 loops are KGHDR and SFDVKD. Worth noting for this clone: The antigen it recognizes is unknown. Within one base of it there is no much larger clone, and no base qualities were kept.

The immunoSEQ Assay, a bias-controlled multiplex PCR, was used to amplify TCRbeta CDR3 regions from genomic DNA. The authors processed their data as follows. Within the assay, amplification of reference gene primers was used to estimate how many nucleated cells each sample contained. To quantify the absolute abundance of each unique TCRbeta CDR3 rearrangement, sequence reads were collapsed and filtered. For each sample, productive Simpson clonality was calculated as the square root of Simpson's diversity index across productive rearrangements. TCRdb re-hosts the immuneACCESS table, in-frame sequences only. Its copies lack some clones; in the studies checked, an unresolved V gene accounts for under half of them, and the cause for the rest is not known. The V and J calls and the clone size are those of that table, but D and trimming were determined from the DNA. Within this sample are under 350,000 clones, with around nine tenths of them counted one time only. The ten most abundant clones make up about 1.7% of the sample.

In the prospective study, participants were about 18 to 95 years old, resided in about 25 geographic areas of the United States, and were enrolled through a virtual design. To assign participants to cohorts, the prospective study relied on clinical history that participants themselves reported in a screening survey and a study questionnaire. Recovered participants in ImmuneRACE Cohort 3 were defined by two consecutive negative NP/OP PCR tests, clearance by a healthcare professional, or resolution of symptoms. In the prospective study, mobile phlebotomists collected whole blood, serum and a nasopharyngeal or oropharyngeal swab from each participant. Over an approximately 2-month period, participants in the prospective study had the option of providing additional blood draws and questionnaires. Blood samples from the prospective study were shipped frozen or at room temperature prior to DNA extraction.

The specimen was PBMCs or T cells enriched from blood (not recorded which). This sequence originates from a middle-aged woman who had recovered from COVID-19. Here the chain combines TRBV24-1 and TRBJ2-6, with a weak D call of TRBD1 (5 bases match). The nucleotide sequence is TGTGCCACCAGTGAGACAGCGTCAGGGGCCAACGTCCTGACTTTC. The encoded protein is CATSETASGANVLTF.